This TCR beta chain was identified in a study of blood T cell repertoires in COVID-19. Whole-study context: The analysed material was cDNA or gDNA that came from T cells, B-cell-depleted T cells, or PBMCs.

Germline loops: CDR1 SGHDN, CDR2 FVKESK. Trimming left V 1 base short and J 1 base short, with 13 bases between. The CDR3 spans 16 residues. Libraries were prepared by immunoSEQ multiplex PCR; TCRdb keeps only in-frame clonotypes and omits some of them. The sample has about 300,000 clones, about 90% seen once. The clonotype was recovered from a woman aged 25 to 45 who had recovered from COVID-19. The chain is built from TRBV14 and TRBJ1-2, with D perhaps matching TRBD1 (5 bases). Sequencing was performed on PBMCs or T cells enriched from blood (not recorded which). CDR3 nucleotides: TGTGCCAGCAGCCAAGTTACAGGTCCCTTTAACTATGGCTACACCTTC. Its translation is CASSQVTGPFNYGYTF.